Each of the 16 T cell receptor beta chains below was sequenced from the same sample in a study of PD-1 blockade in mismatch repair-deficient tumors. Method: immunoSEQ multiplex PCR; TCRdb's copy keeps in-frame clones and lacks some. The sample gives about 63,000 clones, 88% of which show up once; about 14% is in the top ten. Sequences were derived from peripheral blood, sampled 52 weeks after starting pembrolizumab. These receptor sequences come from an adult with mismatch repair-deficient cancer.

This clone was counted between two and nine times. The chain uses TRBV4-2 and TRBJ1-5, with 7 bases identical to TRBD1. The CDR3 runs to 14 residues. The germline V gene encodes CDR1 LGHNA and CDR2 YNFKEQ. V lost 6 bases and J lost 5; bases outside the gene matches: 7. The CDR3 region is CASSPGTVDQPQHF. The CDR3 DNA is TGTGCCAGCAGTCCCGGGACAGTCGATCAGCCCCAGCATTTT.

Here the CDR3 reads CASSHRDTSYEQYF. For the CDR3, the DNA is TGTGCCAGCAGCCACCGGGACACCTCCTACGAGCAGTACTTC. The J gene is TRBJ2-7, the V gene TRBV27; possible D gene TRBD1, 6 bases. Between the trimmed V and J ends, which lost 6 bases and 0 bases, there was a span of 12 bases. The CDR3 is made up of 14 amino acids. From germline, CDR1 is MNHEY and CDR2 SMNVEV (reference sequence).

The chain recombines TRBV4-1 with TRBJ2-1; maybe TRBD1 (6 bases). The length of the CDR3 is 15 residues. Germline values: CDR1 MGHRA, CDR2 YSYEKL. V was cut by 1 base and J by 1 base, with 8 bases left in between. The CDR3 DNA reads TGCGCCAGCAGCCAAGTACAGGGTTCCTACAATGAGCAGTTCTTC. Its protein is CASSQVQGSYNEQFF.

The genes are TRBV6-1 and TRBJ2-3; TRBD2 matches 7 bases. The germline V gene has CDR1 MNHNS and CDR2 SASEGT. The CDR3 runs 14 residues. J lost 4 bases, V lost 0 bases, and 1 base had no gene match. The CDR3 here is CASSEAAGADTQYF. CDR3 coding DNA: TGTGCCAGCAGTGAAGCGGCGGGAGCAGATACGCAGTATTTT.

DNA for the CDR3: TGTGCCAGCAGTTTGGACTTAGCGAAAACTAGCTCCTACGAGCAGTACTTC. Translated: CASSLDLAKTSSYEQYF. The chain joins TRBV28 to TRBJ2-7; TRBD2 might be the D (5 bases). V dropped 3 bases and J dropped 0 bases, with 18 bases sitting between them. Germline CDR1 is MDHEN and CDR2 is SYDVKM. The CDR3 runs to 17 residues.

Regarding this clone: An end of the junction differs from the germline gene, which may be a read error. The V and J genes are TRBV4-1 and TRBJ2-7, with D unresolved. Germline V CDR1 and CDR2: MGHRA, YSYEKL. This CDR3 has 14 residues. This CDR3 reads CASKRAVVSYEQYF. The CDR3 DNA is TGCGCGAGCAAGAGAGCTGTAGTCTCCTACGAGCAGTACTTC.

The chain uses TRBV27 and TRBJ2-1; TRBD2 might be the D (5 bases). Germline V gene data show CDR1 as MNHEY and CDR2 as SMNVEV (reference sequence). With 0 bases removed from V and 6 bases from J, the gap between germline ends came to 6 bases. CDR3 length equals 13 residues. CDR3 region: CASSLSSGNEQFF. CDR3 nucleotides: TGTGCCAGCAGTTTATCCAGCGGCAATGAGCAGTTCTTC.

Comments on this clone: This sample also contains other DNA sequences that code for the same CDR3. This chain uses TRBV7-9 with TRBJ2-3; D is unclear. Trimming shortened V by 3 bases and J by 1 base, and 2 bases separated the two germline ends. This CDR3 is built from 12 residues. From germline, CDR1 is SEHNR and CDR2 FQNEAQ (reference sequence). CDR3 region: CASSFGTDTQYF. The CDR3, as DNA: TGTGCCAGCAGCTTCGGCACAGATACGCAGTATTTT.

The CDR3: CASSMRGHGDYGYTF. CDR3 DNA: TGTGCCAGTAGTATGAGGGGACACGGAGACTATGGCTACACCTTC. The V call is TRBV19, the J call TRBJ1-2; maybe TRBD1 (6 bases). The length of the CDR3 is 15 residues. In germline, CDR1 is LNHDA, CDR2 SQIVND (reference sequence). Trimming removed 3 bases at V and 3 bases at J, with 14 bases between.

V gene TRBV10-3 combines with J gene TRBJ2-1, with 7 bases fitting TRBD2. This CDR3 has 14 residues. The V segment lost 4 bases and the J segment 7 bases; nucleotides outside the gene matches: 7. Germline CDR1 is ENHRY and CDR2 is SYGVKD. The CDR3 region is CAISVGLGSNEQFF. In DNA form, the CDR3 reads TGTGCCATCAGTGTAGGACTAGGATCTAATGAGCAGTTCTTC.

As concerns this clone: Germline is not matched at one junction end, which may reflect a read error. The gene calls are TRBV7-9 and TRBJ1-1; a possible D gene is TRBD1 (5 bases). The CDR3 spans 12 residues. Germline V gene data show CDR1 as SEHNR and CDR2 as FQNEAQ (reference sequence). The CDR3 coding sequence is TGTGCCAGCAGCTTGACGACAGAGAAGCTTATCTTT. This gives the protein CASSLTTEKLIF.

The chain links TRBV6-5 to TRBJ2-3, with 7 bases fitting TRBD1. The CDR3 contains 14 residues. V was clipped by 4 bases and J by 2 bases; unmatched bases: 3. CDR1 is MNHEY and CDR2 is SVGAGI in the germline V gene. In nucleotides, the CDR3 is TGTGCCAGCAGTTTTGACAGGGCCACAGATACGCAGTATTTT. Translated, it gives CASSFDRATDTQYF.

The V and J genes are TRBV29-1 and TRBJ2-3; perhaps TRBD1 as D (5 bases). The CDR3 extends over 15 amino acids. With 4 bases removed from V and 2 bases from J, the gap between germline ends came to 16 bases. CDR1 is SQVTM, CDR2 ANQGSEA, per germline. Written as DNA, the CDR3 is TGCAGCGTTGTGGGGCTCGACAGCTCCACAGATACGCAGTATTTT. Protein product: CSVVGLDSSTDTQYF.

V gene TRBV10-2 combines with J gene TRBJ2-3, with D perhaps matching TRBD2 (6 bases). V was clipped by 2 bases and J by 3 bases, with 15 bases between them. The CDR3 is 16 residues long. From germline, CDR1 is WSHSY and CDR2 SAAADI. CDR3 sequence reads: CASSELWTKLTDTQYF. The CDR3 DNA reads as TGCGCCAGCAGTGAGCTGTGGACTAAGCTGACAGATACGCAGTATTTT.

The V and J genes are TRBV11-3 and TRBJ2-7; the D is unclear. CDR3 length equals 16 residues. CDR1 and CDR2 (germline): SGHNT, YENEEA. With 1 base removed from V and 0 bases from J, the gap between germline ends came to 13 bases. The CDR3 here is CASSLGSAARSYEQYF. DNA for the CDR3: TGTGCCAGCAGCTTAGGTTCGGCAGCACGCTCCTACGAGCAGTACTTC.

J is TRBJ1-1 and V is TRBV19; D gene ambiguous. The CDR3 has 14 amino acids. With 1 base removed from V and 0 bases from J, the gap between germline ends came to 6 bases. Germline loops: CDR1 LNHDA, CDR2 SQIVND (reference sequence). The CDR3 reads CASSIVGLNTEAFF. The CDR3 DNA is TGTGCCAGTAGTATAGTGGGGTTGAACACTGAAGCTTTCTTT.